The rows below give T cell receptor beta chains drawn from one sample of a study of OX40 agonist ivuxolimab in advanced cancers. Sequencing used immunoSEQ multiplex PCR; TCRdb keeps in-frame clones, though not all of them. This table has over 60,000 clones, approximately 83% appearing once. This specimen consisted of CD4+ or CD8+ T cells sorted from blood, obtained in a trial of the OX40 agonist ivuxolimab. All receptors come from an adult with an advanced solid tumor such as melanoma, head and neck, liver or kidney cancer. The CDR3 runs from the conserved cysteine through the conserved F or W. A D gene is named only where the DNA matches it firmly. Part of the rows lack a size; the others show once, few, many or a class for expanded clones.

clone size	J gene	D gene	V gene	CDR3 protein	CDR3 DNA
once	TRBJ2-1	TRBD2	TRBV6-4	CASSRGLASIRPDDEQFF	TGTGCCAGCAGCCGGGGACTAGCTAGTATACGGCCGGACGATGAGCAGTTCTTC
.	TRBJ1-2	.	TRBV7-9	CAVSAVSANYGYTF	TGTGCCGTATCGGCAGTCTCAGCTAACTATGGCTACACCTTC
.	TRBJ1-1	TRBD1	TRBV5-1	CASSRDRGVFTEAFF	TGCGCCAGCAGCAGGGACAGGGGGGTATTCACTGAAGCTTTCTTT
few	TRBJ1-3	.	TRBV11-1	CASSFIGGTGNTIYF	TGTGCCAGCAGCTTCATCGGAGGTACTGGAAACACCATATATTTT
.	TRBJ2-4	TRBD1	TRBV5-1	CASSPGTGSVFQYF	TGCGCCAGCAGCCCGGGGACAGGGTCAGTCTTTCAGTACTTC
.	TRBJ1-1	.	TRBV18	CASSPQRENTEAFF	TGTGCCAGCTCACCACAACGGGAGAACACTGAAGCTTTCTTT
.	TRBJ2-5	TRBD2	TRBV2	CASSEPAGYGETQYF	TGTGCCAGCAGTGAGCCAGCGGGGTACGGGGAGACCCAGTACTTC
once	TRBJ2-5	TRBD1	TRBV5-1	CASSGTTGSRETQYF	TGCGCCAGCAGCGGAACGACAGGGAGTCGTGAGACCCAGTACTTC
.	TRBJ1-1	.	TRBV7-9	CASSLEVTQNTEAFF	TGTGCCAGCAGCTTAGAGGTGACGCAGAACACTGAAGCTTTCTTT
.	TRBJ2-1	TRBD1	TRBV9	CASSVGLGTGMDEQFF	TGTGCCAGCAGCGTAGGGTTGGGGACAGGTATGGATGAGCAGTTCTTC
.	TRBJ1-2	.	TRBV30	CAWSLPGGGYTF	TGTGCCTGGAGTCTACCCGGGGGGGGCTACACCTTC
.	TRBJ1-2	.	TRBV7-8	CASSLEGSLNYGYTF	TGTGCCAGCAGCTTAGAGGGCAGCTTGAACTATGGCTACACCTTC
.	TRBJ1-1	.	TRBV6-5	CASRLGVGTEAFF	TGTGCCAGCAGGCTCGGGGTGGGCACTGAAGCTTTCTTT
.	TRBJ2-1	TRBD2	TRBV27	CASNLYGGRGAYNEQFF	TGTGCCAGCAATCTTTACGGGGGGCGGGGGGCCTACAATGAGCAGTTCTTC
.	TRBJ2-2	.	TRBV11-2	CASSSLRVGTGELFF	TGTGCCAGCAGCTCCCTCCGGGTAGGCACCGGGGAGCTGTTTTTT
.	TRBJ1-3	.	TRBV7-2	CASSGHRGSGNTIYF	TGTGCCAGCAGCGGCCATCGGGGGTCTGGAAACACCATATATTTT
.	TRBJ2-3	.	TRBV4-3	CASSLVPADTQYF	TGCGCCAGCAGCCTCGTACCCGCAGATACGCAGTATTTT
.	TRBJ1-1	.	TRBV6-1	CASSEWAGVNTEAFF	TGTGCCAGCAGTGAATGGGCAGGGGTCAACACTGAAGCTTTCTTT